This T cell receptor beta chain is drawn from a study of T cell responses to AZD1222 COVID-19 vaccine. General observations from the study: Only after the peak T cell response were repertoires sampled. Most donors were white British and more were female, and clonal diversity was possibly underestimated. Vaccine-associated CD4 TCRs spanned spike, dominant at 160-218 and 743-854.

Libraries were prepared by immunoSEQ multiplex PCR; TCRdb keeps only in-frame clonotypes and omits some of them. The sample holds about 110,000 clones, nearly 90% seen once. This CDR3 has 16 amino acids. Per germline, CDR1 SGHKS and CDR2 YYEKEE (reference sequence). V was shortened by 0 bases and J by 4 bases, with 16 bases between the two germline ends. On this clone: What it binds is unknown.

V and J are TRBV5-5 and TRBJ1-2, with D uncertain. This clonotype originated in an adult in good health. Here the sequenced sample was peripheral blood, taken on day 0 of AZD1222 vaccination. The CDR3 loop is CASSLGPRAISYGYTF. The CDR3 DNA is TGTGCCAGCAGCTTGGGTCCCAGAGCAATTTCCTATGGCTACACCTTC.